The 22 T cell receptor beta chains below come from one sample, sequenced in a study of shared clonotypes between healthy human individuals (dated by TCRdb to 2018 to 2021). Receptors were amplified or captured by the immunoSEQ multiplex PCR assay. TCRdb mirrors the immuneACCESS table, restricted to in-frame sequences. Some clones are absent from its copies; in checked studies, under half trace to an unresolved V gene, and the reason for the others is unknown. In this sample the table shows 2 million to 3 million clones, 80% to 95% of which occur a single time. Jointly, the top ten make up 0.36% of the sample. Sequencing input: naive CD4+ T cells from PBMCs. The cell subset or site label corresponds to: CD45RA+ positively selected. The origin of the receptors is a man aged 18 to 29 in good health. Some clones in this sample may be carry-over from other donors' samples.

The chain couples TRBV5-1 to TRBJ2-2; 15 bases are shared with TRBD2. Germline loops: CDR1 SGHRS, CDR2 YFSETQ. The V segment lost 5 bases and the J segment 5 bases; nucleotides outside the gene matches: 7. The CDR3 is 17 amino acids. The CDR3 DNA follows: TGCGCCAGCAGTTGGGGACTAGCGGGAGGCCTAACCGGGGAGCTGTTTTTT. Its protein product is CASSWGLAGGLTGELFF.

This chain connects TRBV28 to TRBJ1-2; D is undetermined. V was cut by 6 bases and J by 8 bases, with 19 bases left in between. This CDR3 is built from 14 residues. In germline, CDR1 is MDHEN, CDR2 SYDVKM. DNA of the CDR3: TGTGCCAGCAGGCTGCGGGGAGGTCCGGAGGGCTACACCTTC. Translation: CASRLRGGPEGYTF.

On this clone: The identical CDR3 is also encoded by other nucleotide sequences in the sample. The J gene is TRBJ2-3, the V gene TRBV4-1; 10 bases agree with TRBD2. This CDR3 comprises 15 residues. Germline V gene data show CDR1 as MGHRA and CDR2 as YSYEKL. The trim removed 1 base at V and 4 bases at J, leaving 2 bases unmatched. The CDR3 region is CASSQVGLAADTQYF. CDR3 DNA: TGCGCCAGCAGCCAAGTAGGACTAGCGGCAGATACGCAGTATTTT.

J is TRBJ1-2 and V is TRBV5-6, with 9 bases matching TRBD1. The CDR3 loop spans 15 amino acids. Germline-derived CDR1 and CDR2 are SGHDT and YYEEEE. J was trimmed by 4 bases and V by 4 bases; bases with no gene match: 8. The CDR3 is CASSPGTGKTYGYTF. In nucleotides, the CDR3 is TGTGCCAGCAGCCCCGGGACAGGGAAGACCTATGGCTACACCTTC.

The gene calls are TRBV29-1 and TRBJ1-5; the D is unclear. The V and J ends lost 7 bases and 2 bases respectively, with 9 bases between them. Germline CDR1 reads SQVTM; CDR2 reads ANQGSEA. CDR3 length equals 12 residues. CDR3 region: CSGKFGNQPQHF. The CDR3 bases are TGCAGCGGAAAGTTTGGCAATCAGCCCCAGCATTTT.

This clone was counted a single time. The chain carries TRBV5-1 and TRBJ1-4, with a weak D call TRBD1 (6 bases). The germline V gene encodes CDR1 SGHRS and CDR2 YFSETQ. The CDR3 contains 17 residues. The V end lost 2 bases, the J end lost 7 bases, and 21 bases lay between the germline ends. The DNA for the CDR3 is TGCGCCAGCAGCTTAGGACAGCCAGCCTCGAGGACTGAAAAACTGTTTTTT. Amino acid sequence: CASSLGQPASRTEKLFF.

Note on this clone: Other DNA sequences in this sample translate to the same CDR3. The genes are TRBV10-3 and TRBJ1-5; no clear D. V was trimmed by 2 bases and J by 7 bases, leaving 6 bases between them. Germline loops: CDR1 ENHRY, CDR2 SYGVKD. This CDR3 has 12 residues. The CDR3 loop is CAISEGDQPQHF. CDR3 coding DNA: TGTGCCATCAGTGAGGGAGACCAGCCCCAGCATTTT.

This chain links TRBV19 with TRBJ1-1; 7 nucleotides align to TRBD1. The V and J ends lost 7 bases and 1 base, in that order; junction bases with no gene match: 12. CDR3 length: 16 residues. Per the germline V gene, CDR1 is LNHDA and CDR2 is SQIVND (reference sequence). The CDR3 here is CASTTGTVPSNTEAFF. In DNA form, the CDR3 reads TGTGCCAGTACCACTGGGACAGTCCCTTCGAACACTGAAGCTTTCTTT.

This clone is a singleton in its sample. The rearrangement uses TRBV9 and TRBJ2-7, with a weak D call TRBD1 (6 bases). Looked up from germline, CDR1 is SGDLS and CDR2 is YYNGEE. Trimming removed 4 bases from V and 4 bases from J, with 18 bases in between. The CDR3 has 15 amino acids. The CDR3 loop is CASSPQVSGTYEQYF. The CDR3 bases are TGTGCCAGCAGCCCACAGGTGAGTGGGACATACGAGCAGTACTTC. Full variable domain (outside the CDR3, taken from reference TRBV9 and TRBJ2-7): DSGVTQTPKHLITATGQRVTLRCSPRSGDLSVYWYQQSLDQGLQFLIQYYNGEERAKGNILERFSAQQFPDLHSELNLSSLELGDSALYFCASSPQVSGTYEQYFGPGTRLTVT.

This clone has just one count. V usage is TRBV28 and J usage is TRBJ2-1, with D possibly being TRBD2 (6 bases). V was cut by 6 bases and J by 0 bases, with 15 bases left in between. This CDR3 is built from 16 residues. Germline V gene sequence: CDR1 MDHEN, CDR2 SYDVKM. The CDR3 region has the DNA TGTGCCAGCAGGCTCGGGACGACTAGCTCCTACAATGAGCAGTTCTTC. Its protein is CASRLGTTSSYNEQFF.

The gene calls are TRBV5-1 and TRBJ2-2; D remains unclear. Germline V gene lookup returns CDR1 SGHRS and CDR2 YFSETQ. V lost 6 bases, J lost 6 bases, and 15 bases lay in between. The length of the CDR3 is 14 residues. CDR3 bases: TGCGCCAGCACCCCCATCTTATTGGCCGGGGAGCTGTTTTTT. Its protein is CASTPILLAGELFF.

The genes are TRBV19 and TRBJ1-2; weak D call: TRBD1 (5 bases). Trimming removed 7 bases from V and 3 bases from J, with 18 bases in between. The CDR3 length is 15 residues. Germline CDR1 is LNHDA and CDR2 is SQIVND (reference sequence). The CDR3 DNA sequence: TGTGCCAGTAATACCCAGGGCCGGCCTGACTATGGCTACACCTTC. Protein: CASNTQGRPDYGYTF.

V is TRBV28 and J is TRBJ1-4; 9 nucleotides line up with TRBD1. After removal of 5 bases from V and 10 bases from J, the junction contained 17 bases not matched to a gene. The CDR3 is made up of 17 amino acids. Germline-derived CDR1 and CDR2 are MDHEN and SYDVKM. CDR3 coding DNA: TGTGCCAGCAGTCCCCTCGGGACAGGGAATAGAGGGGGAAAACTGTTTTTT. Protein sequence: CASSPLGTGNRGGKLFF.

The chain uses TRBV4-1 and TRBJ2-2; TRBD1 matches 9 bases. V trimming: 4 bases; J trimming: 3 bases; junction bases outside the gene matches: 6. This CDR3 is 16 amino acids long. CDR1 MGHRA and CDR2 YSYEKL come from the germline V gene. For the CDR3, the DNA is TGCGCCAGCAGCCTTACAGGGGGCCGGGACACCGGGGAGCTGTTTTTT. Translating it yields CASSLTGGRDTGELFF.

The chain carries TRBV15 and TRBJ2-7; possible D gene TRBD2, 6 bases. The CDR3 is made up of 12 amino acids. Germline CDR1 reads LNHNV; CDR2 reads YYDKDF (reference sequence). V lost 8 bases and J 0 bases, leaving 8 bases between the germline ends. The CDR3 DNA is TGTGCCACCGGGGAGGACTCCTACGAGCAGTACTTC. The encoded protein is CATGEDSYEQYF.

V usage is TRBV5-8 and J usage is TRBJ1-3, with D tentatively TRBD1 (5 bases). The CDR3 length is 14 residues. CDR1 is SGHTS and CDR2 is YDEGEE in the germline V gene. V was trimmed by 5 bases and J by 3 bases, leaving 12 bases between them. CDR3 DNA: TGTGCCAGCAGTTACGGGACGGTTGGAAACACCATATATTTT. Its translation: CASSYGTVGNTIYF.

This sequence joins TRBV5-1 and TRBJ2-5; D not resolved. CDR1 is SGHRS and CDR2 is YFSETQ in the germline V gene. This CDR3 contains 14 residues. The ends were cut back, 4 bases at V and 1 base at J, with 11 bases in the middle. The CDR3 DNA reads TGCGCCAGCAGCGGCGGACGGATCCAAGAGACCCAGTACTTC. Amino acids: CASSGGRIQETQYF.

This chain connects TRBV5-1 to TRBJ1-2; maybe TRBD1 (5 bases). The length of the CDR3 is 13 residues. CDR1 and CDR2 (germline): SGHRS, YFSETQ. V was cut by 4 bases and J by 1 base, with 8 bases left in between. The DNA for the CDR3 is TGCGCCAGCAGCCCACAGGTTAACTATGGCTACACCTTC. Its translation: CASSPQVNYGYTF.

This clone has just one count. This chain connects TRBV5-1 to TRBJ1-2; 7 bases map to TRBD1. The germline gives CDR1 SGHRS, CDR2 YFSETQ. Germline trimming cut 4 bases from V and 5 bases from J; bases unmatched to any gene: 8. The CDR3 totals 14 residues. CDR3 residues: CASSQGTGQYGYTF. The DNA for the CDR3 is TGCGCCAGCAGCCAGGGGACGGGACAGTATGGCTACACCTTC.

The gene calls are TRBV11-2 and TRBJ2-7, with TRBD1 matching 10 bases. Germline V gene lookup returns CDR1 SGHAT and CDR2 FQNNGV. CDR3 length: 16 amino acids. Unmatched junction bases numbered 6, after V lost 1 base and J lost 3 bases. The CDR3 nucleotides are TGTGCCAGCAGCTTAGGTCCGGGACAGGGGATCTACGAGCAGTACTTC. Translating gives CASSLGPGQGIYEQYF.

The chain couples TRBV6-1 to TRBJ2-1; the D gene is possibly TRBD1 (7 bases). CDR3 size: 17 residues. The V and J ends lost 2 bases and 9 bases respectively, with 23 bases between them. In germline, CDR1 is MNHNS, CDR2 SASEGT. Here the CDR3 DNA reads TGTGCCAGCAGTGAATATTGGGGCGCGCCCCAGGGGGGTGAGCAGTTCTTC. It specifies CASSEYWGAPQGGEQFF.

V is TRBV6-1 and J is TRBJ2-5; D is possibly TRBD2 (5 bases). The germline gives CDR1 MNHNS, CDR2 SASEGT. Deletions cut 1 base from V and 4 bases from J, with 13 bases between. The CDR3 extends over 15 amino acids. The CDR3 sequence is CASSEEPSRRETQYF. In DNA form, the CDR3 reads TGTGCCAGCAGTGAAGAGCCTAGCAGGAGAGAGACCCAGTACTTC.